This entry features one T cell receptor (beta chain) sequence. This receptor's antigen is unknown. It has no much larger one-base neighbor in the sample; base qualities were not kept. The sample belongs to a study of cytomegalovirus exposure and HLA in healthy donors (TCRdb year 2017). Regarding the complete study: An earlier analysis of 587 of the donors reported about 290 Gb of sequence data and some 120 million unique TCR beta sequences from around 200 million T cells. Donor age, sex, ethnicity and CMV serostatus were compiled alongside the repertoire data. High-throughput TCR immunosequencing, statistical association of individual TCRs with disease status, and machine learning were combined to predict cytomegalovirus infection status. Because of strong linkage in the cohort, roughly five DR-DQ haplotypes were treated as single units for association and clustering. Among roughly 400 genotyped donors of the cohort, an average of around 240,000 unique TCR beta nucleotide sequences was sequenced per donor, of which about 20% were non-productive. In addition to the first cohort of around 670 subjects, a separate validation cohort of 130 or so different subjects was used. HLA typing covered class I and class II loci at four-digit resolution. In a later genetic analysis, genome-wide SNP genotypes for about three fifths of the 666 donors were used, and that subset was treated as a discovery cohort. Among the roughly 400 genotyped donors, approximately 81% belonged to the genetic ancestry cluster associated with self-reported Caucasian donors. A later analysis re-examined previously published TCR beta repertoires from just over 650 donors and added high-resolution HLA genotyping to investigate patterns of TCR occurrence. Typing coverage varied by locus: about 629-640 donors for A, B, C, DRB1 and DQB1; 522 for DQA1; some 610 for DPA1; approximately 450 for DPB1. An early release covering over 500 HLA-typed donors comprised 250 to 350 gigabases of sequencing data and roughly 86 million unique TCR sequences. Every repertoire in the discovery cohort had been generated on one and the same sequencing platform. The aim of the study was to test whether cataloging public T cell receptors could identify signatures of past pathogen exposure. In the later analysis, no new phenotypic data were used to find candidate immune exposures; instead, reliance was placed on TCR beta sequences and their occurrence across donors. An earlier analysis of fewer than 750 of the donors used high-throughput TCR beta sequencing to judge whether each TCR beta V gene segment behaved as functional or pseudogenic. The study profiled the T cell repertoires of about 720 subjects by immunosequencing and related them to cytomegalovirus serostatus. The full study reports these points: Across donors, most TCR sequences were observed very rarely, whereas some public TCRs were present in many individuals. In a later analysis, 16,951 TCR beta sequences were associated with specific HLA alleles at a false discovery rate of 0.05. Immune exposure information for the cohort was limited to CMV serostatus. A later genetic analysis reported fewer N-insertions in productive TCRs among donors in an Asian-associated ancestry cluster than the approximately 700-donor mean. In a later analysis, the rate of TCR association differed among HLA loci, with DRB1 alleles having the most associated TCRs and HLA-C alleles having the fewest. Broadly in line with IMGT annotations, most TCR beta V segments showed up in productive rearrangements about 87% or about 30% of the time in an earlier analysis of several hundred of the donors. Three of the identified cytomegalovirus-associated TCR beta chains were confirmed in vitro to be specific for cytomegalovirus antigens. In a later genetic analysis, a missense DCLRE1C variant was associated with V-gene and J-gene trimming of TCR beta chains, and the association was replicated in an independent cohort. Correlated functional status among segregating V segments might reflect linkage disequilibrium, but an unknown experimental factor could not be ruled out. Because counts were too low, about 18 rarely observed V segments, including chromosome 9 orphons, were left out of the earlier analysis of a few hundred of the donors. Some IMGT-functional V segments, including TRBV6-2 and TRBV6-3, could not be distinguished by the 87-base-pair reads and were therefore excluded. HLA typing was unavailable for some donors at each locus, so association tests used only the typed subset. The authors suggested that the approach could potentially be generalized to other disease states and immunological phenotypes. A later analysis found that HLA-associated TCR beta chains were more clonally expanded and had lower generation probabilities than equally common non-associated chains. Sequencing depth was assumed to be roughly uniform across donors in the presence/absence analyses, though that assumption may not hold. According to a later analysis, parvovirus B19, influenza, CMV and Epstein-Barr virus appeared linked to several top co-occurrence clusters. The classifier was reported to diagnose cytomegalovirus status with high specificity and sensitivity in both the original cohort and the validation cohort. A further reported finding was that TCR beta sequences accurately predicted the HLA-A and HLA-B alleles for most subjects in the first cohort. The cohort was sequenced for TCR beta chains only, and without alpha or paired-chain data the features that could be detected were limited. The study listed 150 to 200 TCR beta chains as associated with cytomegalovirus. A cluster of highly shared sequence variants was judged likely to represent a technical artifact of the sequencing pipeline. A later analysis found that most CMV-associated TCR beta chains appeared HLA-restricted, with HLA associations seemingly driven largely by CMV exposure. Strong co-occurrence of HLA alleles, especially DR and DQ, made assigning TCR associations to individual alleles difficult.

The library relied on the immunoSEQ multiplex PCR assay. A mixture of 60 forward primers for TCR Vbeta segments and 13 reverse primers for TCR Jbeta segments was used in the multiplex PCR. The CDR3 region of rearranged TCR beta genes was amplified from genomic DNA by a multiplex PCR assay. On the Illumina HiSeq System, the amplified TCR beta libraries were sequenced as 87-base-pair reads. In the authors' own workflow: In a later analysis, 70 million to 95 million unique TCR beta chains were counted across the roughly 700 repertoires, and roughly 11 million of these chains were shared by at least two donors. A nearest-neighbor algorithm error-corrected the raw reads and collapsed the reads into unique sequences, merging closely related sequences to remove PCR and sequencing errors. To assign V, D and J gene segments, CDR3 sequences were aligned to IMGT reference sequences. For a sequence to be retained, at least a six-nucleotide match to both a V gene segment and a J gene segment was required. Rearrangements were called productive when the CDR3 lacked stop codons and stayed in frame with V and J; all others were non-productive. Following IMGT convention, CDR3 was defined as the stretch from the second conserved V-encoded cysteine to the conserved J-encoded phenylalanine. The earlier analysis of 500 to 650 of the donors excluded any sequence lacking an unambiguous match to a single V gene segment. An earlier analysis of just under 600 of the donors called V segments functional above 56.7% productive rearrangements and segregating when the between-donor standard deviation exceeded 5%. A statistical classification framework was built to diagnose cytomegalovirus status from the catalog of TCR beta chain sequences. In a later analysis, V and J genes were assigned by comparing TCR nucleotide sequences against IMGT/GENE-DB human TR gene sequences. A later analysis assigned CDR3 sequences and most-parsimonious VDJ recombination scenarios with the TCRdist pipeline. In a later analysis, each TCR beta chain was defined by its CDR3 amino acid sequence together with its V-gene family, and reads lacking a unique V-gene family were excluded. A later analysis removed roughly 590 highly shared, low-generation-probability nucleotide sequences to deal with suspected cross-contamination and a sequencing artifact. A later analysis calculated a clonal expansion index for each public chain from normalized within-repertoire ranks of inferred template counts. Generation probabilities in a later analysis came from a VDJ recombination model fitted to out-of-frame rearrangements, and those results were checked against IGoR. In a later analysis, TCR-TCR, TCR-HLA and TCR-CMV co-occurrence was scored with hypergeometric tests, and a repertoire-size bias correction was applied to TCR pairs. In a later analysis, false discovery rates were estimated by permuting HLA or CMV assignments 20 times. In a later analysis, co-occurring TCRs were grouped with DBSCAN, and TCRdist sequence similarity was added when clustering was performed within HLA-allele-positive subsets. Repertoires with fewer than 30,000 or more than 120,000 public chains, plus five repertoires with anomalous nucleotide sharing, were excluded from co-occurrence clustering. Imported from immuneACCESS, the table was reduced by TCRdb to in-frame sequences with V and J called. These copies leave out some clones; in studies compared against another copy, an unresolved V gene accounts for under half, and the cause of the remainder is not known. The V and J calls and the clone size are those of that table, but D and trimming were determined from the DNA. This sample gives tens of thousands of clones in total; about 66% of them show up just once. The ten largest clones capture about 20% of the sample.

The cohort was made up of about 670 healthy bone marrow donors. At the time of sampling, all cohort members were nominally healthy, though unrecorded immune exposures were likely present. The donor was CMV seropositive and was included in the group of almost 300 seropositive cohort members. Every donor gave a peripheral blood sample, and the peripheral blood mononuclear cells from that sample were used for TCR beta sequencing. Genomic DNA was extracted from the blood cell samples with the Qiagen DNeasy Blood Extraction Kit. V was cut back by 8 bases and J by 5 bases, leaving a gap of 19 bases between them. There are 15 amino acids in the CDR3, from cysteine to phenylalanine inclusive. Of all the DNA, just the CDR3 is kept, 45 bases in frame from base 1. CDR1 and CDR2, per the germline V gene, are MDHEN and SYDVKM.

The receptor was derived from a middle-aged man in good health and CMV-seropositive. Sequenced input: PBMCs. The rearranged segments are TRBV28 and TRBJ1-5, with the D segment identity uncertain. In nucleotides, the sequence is TGTGCCAGCGCCTCCGGGATCTCCTATGATCAGCCCCAGCATTTT. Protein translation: CASASGISYDQPQHF.